This T cell receptor (beta chain) was recorded in a study of blood T cell repertoires in COVID-19. Background on the study: Sites across the United States, Italy and Spain contributed samples from acute and convalescent COVID-19.

Repertoires were generated with immunoSEQ multiplex PCR, while TCRdb's copy carries only in-frame clones and drops some. The sample holds fewer than 85,000 clones, approximately 81% seen once. The V gene end was trimmed by 2 bases and the J gene end by 5 bases; junction bases not matched to a gene: 3. The germline V gene encodes CDR1 SGHKS and CDR2 YYEKEE (reference sequence). This CDR3 is built from 14 residues. Sequencing used peripheral blood. The receptor's source is a woman aged 60-70 years with acute or convalescent COVID-19. The chain has TRBV5-5 and TRBJ1-4, with TRBD1 matching 7 bases. The DNA of the CDR3 is TGTGCCAGCAGCTTAGTCAGGGGGAATGAAAAACTGTTTTTT. Translating it yields CASSLVRGNEKLFF.